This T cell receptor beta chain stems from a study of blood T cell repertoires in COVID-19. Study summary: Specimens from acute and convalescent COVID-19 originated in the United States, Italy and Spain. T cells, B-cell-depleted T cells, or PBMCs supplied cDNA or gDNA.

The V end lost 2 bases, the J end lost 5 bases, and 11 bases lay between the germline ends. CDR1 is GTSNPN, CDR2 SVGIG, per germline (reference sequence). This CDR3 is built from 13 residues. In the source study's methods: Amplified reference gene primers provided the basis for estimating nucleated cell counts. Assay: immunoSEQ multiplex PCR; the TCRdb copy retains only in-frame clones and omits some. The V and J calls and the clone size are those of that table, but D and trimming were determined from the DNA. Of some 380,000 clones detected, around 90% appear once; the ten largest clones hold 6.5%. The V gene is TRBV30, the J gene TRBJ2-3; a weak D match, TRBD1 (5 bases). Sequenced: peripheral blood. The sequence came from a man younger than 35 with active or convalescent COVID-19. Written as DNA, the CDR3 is TGTGCCTGGAGTAGGGGTAACAGAGATACGCAGTATTTT. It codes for CAWSRGNRDTQYF.